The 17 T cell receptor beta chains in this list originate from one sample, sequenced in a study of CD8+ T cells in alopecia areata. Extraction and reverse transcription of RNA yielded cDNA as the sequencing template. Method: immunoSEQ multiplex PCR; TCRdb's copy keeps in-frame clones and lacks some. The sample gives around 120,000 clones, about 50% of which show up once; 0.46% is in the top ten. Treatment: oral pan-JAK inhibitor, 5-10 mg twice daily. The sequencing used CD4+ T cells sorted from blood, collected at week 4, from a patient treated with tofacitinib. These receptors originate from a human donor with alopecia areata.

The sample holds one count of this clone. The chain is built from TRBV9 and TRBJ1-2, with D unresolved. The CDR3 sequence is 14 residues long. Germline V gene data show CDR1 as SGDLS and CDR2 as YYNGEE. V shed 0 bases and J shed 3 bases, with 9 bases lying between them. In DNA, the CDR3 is TGTGCCAGCAGCGTAGAAAGGACGGACTATGGCTACACCTTC. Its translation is CASSVERTDYGYTF. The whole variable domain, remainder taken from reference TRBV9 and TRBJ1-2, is DSGVTQTPKHLITATGQRVTLRCSPRSGDLSVYWYQQSLDQGLQFLIQYYNGEERAKGNILERFSAQQFPDLHSELNLSSLELGDSALYFCASSVERTDYGYTFGSGTRLTVV.

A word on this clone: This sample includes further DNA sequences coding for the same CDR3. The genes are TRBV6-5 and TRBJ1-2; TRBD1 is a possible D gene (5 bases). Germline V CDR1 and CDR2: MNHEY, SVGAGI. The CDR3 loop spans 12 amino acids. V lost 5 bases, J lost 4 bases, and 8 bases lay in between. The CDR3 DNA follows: TGTGCCAGCAGTGGGGGTGGCTATGGCTACACCTTC. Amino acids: CASSGGGYGYTF.

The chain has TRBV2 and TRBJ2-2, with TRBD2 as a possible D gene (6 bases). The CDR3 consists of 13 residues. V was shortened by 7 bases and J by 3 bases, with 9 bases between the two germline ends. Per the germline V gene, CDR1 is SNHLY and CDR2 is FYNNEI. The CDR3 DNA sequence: TGTGCCAGCACCCGGGAGCACACCGGGGAGCTGTTTTTT. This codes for CASTREHTGELFF.

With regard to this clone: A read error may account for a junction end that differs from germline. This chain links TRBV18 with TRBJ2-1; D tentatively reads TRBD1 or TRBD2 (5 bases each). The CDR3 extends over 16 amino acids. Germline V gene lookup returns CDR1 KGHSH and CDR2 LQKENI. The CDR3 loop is CASSSPSGYDYREQFF. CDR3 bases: TGTGCCAGCTCATCACCATCCGGGTATGACTACAGGGAGCAGTTCTTC.

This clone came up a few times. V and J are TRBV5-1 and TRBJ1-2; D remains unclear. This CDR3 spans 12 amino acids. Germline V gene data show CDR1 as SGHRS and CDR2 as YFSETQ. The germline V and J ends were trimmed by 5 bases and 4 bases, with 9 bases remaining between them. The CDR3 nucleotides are TGCGCCAGCAGTTACGAGGGCTATGGCTACACCTTC. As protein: CASSYEGYGYTF.

CDR3 sequence reads: CSVKSGSAYEQYF. Written as DNA, the CDR3 is TGCAGCGTGAAATCCGGGAGCGCCTACGAGCAGTACTTC. V gene TRBV29-1 combines with J gene TRBJ2-7; D may be TRBD2 (6 bases). This CDR3 region has 13 residues. Germline CDR1 and CDR2: SQVTM and ANQGSEA. Trimming took off 6 bases at V and 2 bases at J, with 14 bases between the two ends.

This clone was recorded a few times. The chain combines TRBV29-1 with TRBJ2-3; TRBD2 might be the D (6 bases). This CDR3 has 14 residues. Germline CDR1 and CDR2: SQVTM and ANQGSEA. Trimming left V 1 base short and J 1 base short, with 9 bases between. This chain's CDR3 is CSVEAGVGTDTQYF. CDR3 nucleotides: TGCAGCGTTGAAGCGGGAGTGGGCACAGATACGCAGTATTTT.

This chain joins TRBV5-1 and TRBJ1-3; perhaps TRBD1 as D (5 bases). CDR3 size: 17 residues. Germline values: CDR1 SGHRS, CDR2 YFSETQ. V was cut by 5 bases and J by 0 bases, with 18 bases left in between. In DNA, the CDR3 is TGCGCCAGCAGTCTATCCGGGGCACCAGACTCTGGAAACACCATATATTTT. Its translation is CASSLSGAPDSGNTIYF. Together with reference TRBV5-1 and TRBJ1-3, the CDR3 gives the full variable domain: KAGVTQTPRYLIKTRGQQVTLSCSPISGHRSVSWYQQTPGQGLQFLFEYFSETQRNKGNFPGRFSGRQFSNSRSEMNVSTLELGDSALYLCASSLSGAPDSGNTIYFGEGSWLTVV.

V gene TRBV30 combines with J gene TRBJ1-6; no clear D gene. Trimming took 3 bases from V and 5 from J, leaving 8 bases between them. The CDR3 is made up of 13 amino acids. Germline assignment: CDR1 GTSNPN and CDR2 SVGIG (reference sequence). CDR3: CAWSKADNSPLHF. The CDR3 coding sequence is TGTGCCTGGAGCAAGGCAGATAATTCACCCCTCCACTTT.

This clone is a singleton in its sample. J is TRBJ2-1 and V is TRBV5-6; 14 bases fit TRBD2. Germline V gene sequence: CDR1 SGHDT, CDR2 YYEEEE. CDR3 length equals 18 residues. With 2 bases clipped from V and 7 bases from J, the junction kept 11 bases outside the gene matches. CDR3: CASSFPTSGRARINEQFF. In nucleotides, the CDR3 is TGTGCCAGCAGCTTCCCGACTAGCGGGAGGGCCAGGATTAATGAGCAGTTCTTC. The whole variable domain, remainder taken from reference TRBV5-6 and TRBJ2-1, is DAGVTQSPTHLIKTRGQQVTLRCSPKSGHDTVSWYQQALGQGPQFIFQYYEEEERQRGNFPDRFSGHQFPNYSSELNVNALLLGDSALYLCASSFPTSGRARINEQFFGPGTRLTVL.

The CDR3 DNA reads TGTGCCAGCAGCCAACAGGACACTGAAGCTTTCTTT. It specifies CASSQQDTEAFF. The chain employs TRBV7-9 and TRBJ1-1, with D perhaps matching TRBD1 (5 bases). The germline V gene encodes CDR1 SEHNR and CDR2 FQNEAQ (reference sequence). Trimming cost V 5 bases and J 3 bases, with 7 bases left between them. The CDR3 loop spans 12 amino acids.

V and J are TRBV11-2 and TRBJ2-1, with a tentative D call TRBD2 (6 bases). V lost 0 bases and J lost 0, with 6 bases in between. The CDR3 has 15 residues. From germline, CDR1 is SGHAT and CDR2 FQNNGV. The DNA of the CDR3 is TGTGCCAGCAGCTTAGACGGGAGCTCCTACAATGAGCAGTTCTTC. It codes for CASSLDGSSYNEQFF.

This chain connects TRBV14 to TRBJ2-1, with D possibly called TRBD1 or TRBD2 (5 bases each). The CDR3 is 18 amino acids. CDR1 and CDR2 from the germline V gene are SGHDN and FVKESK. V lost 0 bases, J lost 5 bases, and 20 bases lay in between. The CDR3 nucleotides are TGTGCCAGCAGCCAAGATGGGTCTGGGGGAGCTTTCGACAATGAGCAGTTCTTC. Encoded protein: CASSQDGSGGAFDNEQFF.

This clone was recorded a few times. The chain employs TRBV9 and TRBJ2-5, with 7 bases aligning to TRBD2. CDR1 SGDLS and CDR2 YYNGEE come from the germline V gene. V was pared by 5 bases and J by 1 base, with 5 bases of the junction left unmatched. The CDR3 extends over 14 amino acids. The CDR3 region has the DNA TGTGCCAGCAGTACGCGGGAGTTCCAAGAGACCCAGTACTTC. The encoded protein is CASSTREFQETQYF. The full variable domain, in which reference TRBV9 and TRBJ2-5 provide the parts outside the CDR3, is DSGVTQTPKHLITATGQRVTLRCSPRSGDLSVYWYQQSLDQGLQFLIQYYNGEERAKGNILERFSAQQFPDLHSELNLSSLELGDSALYFCASSTREFQETQYFGPGTRLLVL.

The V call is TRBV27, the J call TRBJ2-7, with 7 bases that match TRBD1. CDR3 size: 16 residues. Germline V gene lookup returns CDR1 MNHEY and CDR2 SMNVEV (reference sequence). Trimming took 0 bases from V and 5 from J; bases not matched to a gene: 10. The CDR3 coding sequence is TGTGCCAGCAGTTTATCAGGGGGCGTAGTTCCTCACGAGCAGTACTTC. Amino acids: CASSLSGGVVPHEQYF.

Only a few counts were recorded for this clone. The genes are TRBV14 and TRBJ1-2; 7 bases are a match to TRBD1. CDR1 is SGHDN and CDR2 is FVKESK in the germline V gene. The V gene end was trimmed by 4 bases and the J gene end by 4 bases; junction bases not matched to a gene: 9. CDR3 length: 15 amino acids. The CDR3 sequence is CASSPYQGDSYGYTF. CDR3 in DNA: TGTGCCAGCAGCCCCTACCAGGGGGACAGCTATGGCTACACCTTC.

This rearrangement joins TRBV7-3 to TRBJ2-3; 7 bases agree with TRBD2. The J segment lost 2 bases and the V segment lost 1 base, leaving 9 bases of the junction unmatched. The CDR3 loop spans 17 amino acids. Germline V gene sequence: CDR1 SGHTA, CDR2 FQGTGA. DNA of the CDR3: TGTGCCAGCAGCTTAAAGGGAGGGTTCCCTTCCACAGATACGCAGTATTTT. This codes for CASSLKGGFPSTDTQYF. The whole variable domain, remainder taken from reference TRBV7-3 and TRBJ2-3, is GAGVSQTPSNKVTEKGKYVELRCDPISGHTALYWYRQSLGQGPEFLIYFQGTGAADDSGLPNDRFFAVRPEGSVSTLKIQRTERGDSAVYLCASSLKGGFPSTDTQYFGPGTRLTVL.